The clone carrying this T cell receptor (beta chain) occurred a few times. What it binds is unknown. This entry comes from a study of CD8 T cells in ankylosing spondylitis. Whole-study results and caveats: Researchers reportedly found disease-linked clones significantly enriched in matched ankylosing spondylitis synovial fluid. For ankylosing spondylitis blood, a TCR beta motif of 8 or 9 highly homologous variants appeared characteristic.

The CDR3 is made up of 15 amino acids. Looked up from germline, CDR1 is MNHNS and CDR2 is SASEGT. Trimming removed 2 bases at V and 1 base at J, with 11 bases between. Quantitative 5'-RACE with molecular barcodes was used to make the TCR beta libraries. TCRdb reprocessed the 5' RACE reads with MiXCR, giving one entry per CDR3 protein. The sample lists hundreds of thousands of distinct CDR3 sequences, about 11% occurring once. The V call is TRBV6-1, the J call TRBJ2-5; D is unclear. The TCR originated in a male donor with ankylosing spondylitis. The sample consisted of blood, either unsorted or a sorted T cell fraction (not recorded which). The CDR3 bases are TGTGCCAGCAGTGAACAAAGCGCACGCCAAGAGACCCAGTACTTC. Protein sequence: CASSEQSARQETQYF.